This entry concerns a single T cell receptor beta chain. Mismatch with germline at one junction end may stem from a read error. CDR1 and CDR2 (germline): KGHSH, LQKENI. The CDR3 covers 15 residues. The study amplified the TCR beta CDR3 region from genomic DNA. This amplification was carried out by two rounds of multiplex PCR. During first-round PCR, primers specific to each TRBV and TRBJ gene were used. In TCRdb, the multiplex PCR reads were re-called with MiXCR into one record per CDR3 protein. The sample has tens of thousands of distinct CDR3 sequences; roughly 29% are singletons. The data stem from a study of prognosis after radiotherapy for stage I lung cancer. Background on the study: The study enrolled about 14 men and several women as patients, aged roughly 50 to 95 with a median of about 74 years.

This chain links TRBV18 with TRBJ1-1; the D is unclear. Specimen: PBMCs, collected before or after stereotactic body radiation therapy (not recorded which). The clonotype originates from a donor aged 50 or older with non-small cell lung cancer. DNA for the CDR3: TGTGCCACCTCACCGATTGAGGCAGGGAACACTGAAGCTTTCTTT. It yields the protein CATSPIEAGNTEAFF.